This paragraph reports one T cell receptor (beta chain). Its antigen has not been determined. Within one base of it there is no much larger clone, and no base qualities were kept. Another Seattle source contributed samples from volunteer blood donors who had recovered from COVID-19. The collaborating institutions used their own protocols to collect whole blood in K2EDTA tubes. Collaborator samples were shipped for TCRbeta analysis as frozen whole blood, isolated PBMCs, or DNA extracted from either sample type. The immunoSEQ Assay, a bias-controlled multiplex PCR, was used to amplify TCRbeta CDR3 regions from genomic DNA. Turning to the authors' computational methods: The number of nucleated cells in each sample was estimated from the amplification of reference gene primers within the assay. To quantify the absolute abundance of each unique TCRbeta CDR3 rearrangement, sequence reads were collapsed and filtered. For each sample, productive Simpson clonality was calculated as the square root of Simpson's diversity index over productive rearrangements. In its TCRdb copy, this immuneACCESS table keeps in-frame sequences only and misses some clones. Where compared with another copy, unresolved V genes explain less than half of these, and the others have no known cause. V, J and clone size are taken as reported in that table, and D and trimming were inferred from the DNA itself. The sample table lists about 300,000 clones, about 89% of them with a count of one. The ten top clones hold 5% to 7% of the sample.

CDR1 and CDR2 (LNHDA, SQIVND) derive from the germline V gene (reference sequence). V was cut back by 3 bases and J by 7 bases, leaving a gap of 12 bases between them. The CDR3 starts with the cysteine, ends with the phenylalanine, and has 14 residues. The CDR3 DNA has 42 bases and is translated from base 1. The data are from a study of blood T cell repertoires in COVID-19 (dated by TCRdb to about 2020). With respect to the entire study: Samples from collaborators originated in the United States, Italy and Spain and spanned both the acute and convalescent phases of COVID-19. The material from the prospective study consisted of cDNA or gDNA derived from T cells, B-cell-depleted T cells, or PBMCs. Deeply sampled blood TCRbeta repertoires from subjects exposed to, actively infected with, or recovered from COVID-19 were included in the dataset. The repertoires were released in a freely available public database intended as a resource for research on the immune response to SARS-CoV-2. Samples came from the ongoing ImmuneRACE study (first 160 participants) plus 1,254 subjects from 6 global collaborators. The sample metadata nearly always contained a de-identified subject ID, COVID-19 status, age in years and sex. Where HLA class I and class II types were available, the types were taken from metadata supplied by the sample provider, not from assay-based typing. Broad study findings and their caveats: The amount of clinical and demographic metadata varied by source and participant and was provided uncurated.

This chain joins TRBV19 to TRBJ1-4; the D gene identity is not certain. The receptor was isolated from a young man who had recovered from COVID-19. The sample consisted of peripheral blood. This receptor carries the CDR3 CASSILGAREKLFF. The base sequence is TGTGCCAGTAGTATTCTAGGTGCGCGTGAAAAACTGTTTTTT.